Each of the 22 T cell receptor beta chains below was sequenced from the same sample in a study of T cells in narcolepsy. This table comes from immunoSEQ multiplex PCR, and its TCRdb copy is limited to in-frame clones, with some not included. This table has over 40,000 clones, approximately 90% appearing once. Source material: CD45RA- memory CD4+ T cells from PBMCs. These receptors all stem from a human donor with narcolepsy.

J is TRBJ2-7 and V is TRBV27, with TRBD1 matching over 8 bases. CDR3 length: 15 amino acids. With V trimmed by 2 bases and J by 5 bases, 8 bases remained unmatched. In germline, CDR1 is MNHEY, CDR2 SMNVEV (reference sequence). The CDR3 DNA sequence: TGTGCCAGCAGTTTAGAAGGACAGGGTCCCCACGAGCAGTACTTC. Translating it yields CASSLEGQGPHEQYF.

As concerns this clone: Other DNA sequences in this sample translate to the same CDR3. The J gene is TRBJ1-1, the V gene TRBV5-1; D ambiguous. The V end was cut by 0 bases, the J end by 0 bases, with 6 bases between. This CDR3 region has 14 residues. The V gene's germline CDR1 is SGHRS and CDR2 YFSETQ. CDR3 loop: CASSLASMNTEAFF. The CDR3 region has the DNA TGCGCCAGCAGCTTGGCCAGTATGAACACTGAAGCTTTCTTT.

In this sample, this clone turned up a few times. Other DNA sequences in the sample encode the same CDR3. This chain connects TRBV7-9 to TRBJ1-2; no reliable D call. Germline CDR1 and CDR2: SEHNR and FQNEAQ (reference sequence). Trimming removed 1 base at V and 8 bases at J, with 5 bases between. CDR3 length: 11 amino acids. CDR3: CASSLDRGYTF. The CDR3 nucleotides are TGTGCCAGCAGCTTAGATCGGGGCTACACCTTC.

The gene calls are TRBV7-9 and TRBJ2-3, with 7 nucleotides matching TRBD1. The CDR3 has 14 residues. CDR1 SEHNR and CDR2 FQNEAQ come from the germline V gene (reference sequence). The J segment lost 0 bases and the V segment lost 6 bases, leaving 3 bases of the junction unmatched. CDR3 in DNA: TGTGCCAGCAGTACAGGGGCGAGCACAGATACGCAGTATTTT. Protein product: CASSTGASTDTQYF.

The rearrangement links TRBV7-3 to TRBJ2-7; D possibly uses TRBD1 or TRBD2 (5 bases each). V dropped 5 bases and J dropped 2 bases, with 16 bases sitting between them. The V gene's germline CDR1 is SGHTA and CDR2 FQGTGA. The CDR3 length is 15 residues. CDR3 residues: CASSLAGTSPYEQYF. DNA of the CDR3: TGTGCCAGCAGCCTGGCCGGGACGTCACCCTACGAGCAGTACTTC.

This rearrangement joins TRBV10-3 to TRBJ2-1; perhaps TRBD1 as D (6 bases). Germline V gene lookup returns CDR1 ENHRY and CDR2 SYGVKD. The CDR3 runs to 19 residues. With 5 bases removed from V and 7 bases from J, the gap between germline ends came to 30 bases. The CDR3, as DNA: TGTGCCATCAGTAAAACGACAGGCGCGACGGTCTCGGCCCATAATGAGCAGTTCTTC. Residues: CAISKTTGATVSAHNEQFF.

V usage is TRBV11-3 and J usage is TRBJ2-3; 7 nucleotides match TRBD1. This CDR3 is 18 amino acids long. The trim removed 1 base at V and 0 bases at J, leaving 10 bases unmatched. CDR1 and CDR2 from the germline V gene are SGHNT and YENEEA. The CDR3 DNA reads as TGTGCCAGCAGCTTAGCCCAGGGGGAAAGTTGGAGCACAGATACGCAGTATTTT. Translation gives CASSLAQGESWSTDTQYF.

The chain recombines TRBV5-5 with TRBJ2-5, with a possible D match to TRBD2 (5 bases). Germline V lookup: CDR1 SGHKS, CDR2 YYEKEE (reference sequence). V was pared by 5 bases and J by 2 bases, with 10 bases between. CDR3 length: 13 amino acids. The CDR3 sequence is CASRPGIQETQYF. The DNA for the CDR3 is TGTGCCAGCAGACCCGGGATACAAGAGACCCAGTACTTC.

The chain links TRBV19 to TRBJ2-5; TRBD1 agrees at 10 bases. The germline gives CDR1 LNHDA, CDR2 SQIVND (reference sequence). Trimming took 8 bases from V and 5 from J; bases not matched to a gene: 14. This CDR3 comprises 16 residues. The CDR3 DNA reads as TGTGCCAGTGGGGAAGTGGGGGACAGGGGTCGGGAGACCCAGTACTTC. It is translated as CASGEVGDRGRETQYF.

Notes on this clone: At one end the junction does not follow the germline gene, possibly because of a read error. The chain couples TRBV5-1 to TRBJ2-1; 7 bases line up with TRBD2. The germline V gene has CDR1 SGHRS and CDR2 YFSETQ. CDR3 size: 12 residues. CDR3 in amino acids: CASITFATSSVF. The CDR3 DNA follows: TGCGCCAGTATCACTTTCGCGACTAGCTCCGTCTTC.

This chain uses TRBV30 with TRBJ1-1; D not certain. Germline V CDR1 and CDR2: GTSNPN, SVGIG (reference sequence). The V and J ends lost 6 bases and 6 bases respectively, with 14 bases between them. CDR3 size: 12 residues. This CDR3 reads CACAPWAAEAFF. CDR3 nucleotides: TGTGCCTGTGCTCCCTGGGCGGCTGAAGCTTTCTTT.

This sequence joins TRBV10-3 and TRBJ1-5; 7 bases agree with TRBD1. The CDR3 spans 17 residues. CDR1 is ENHRY, CDR2 SYGVKD, per germline. V was pared by 0 bases and J by 0 bases, with 5 bases of the junction left unmatched. The CDR3 DNA follows: TGTGCCATCAGTGAGTCCTCGACAGGGCTTAGCAATCAGCCCCAGCATTTT. Amino acids: CAISESSTGLSNQPQHF.

The chain employs TRBV5-6 and TRBJ2-3; 11 nucleotides line up with TRBD2. V was clipped by 0 bases and J by 2 bases; unmatched bases: 5. This CDR3 comprises 17 residues. Germline lookup yields CDR1 SGHDT and CDR2 YYEEEE. CDR3 nucleotides: TGTGCCAGCAGCTTGGCCGGTAGCGGGGGGGCCACAGATACGCAGTATTTT. Translating it yields CASSLAGSGGATDTQYF.

The J gene is TRBJ2-1, the V gene TRBV5-6; D is unresolved. The length of the CDR3 is 14 residues. In germline, CDR1 is SGHDT, CDR2 YYEEEE. V was trimmed by 1 base and J by 5 bases, leaving 10 bases between them. CDR3: CASSLFLHNNEQFF. DNA of the CDR3: TGTGCCAGCAGCTTGTTTCTACACAACAATGAGCAGTTCTTC.

The chain recombines TRBV12-5 with TRBJ2-3; D possibly corresponds to TRBD1 (5 bases). The CDR3 sequence is 12 residues long. Trimming left V 7 bases short and J 10 bases short, with 15 bases between. The germline CDR1 and CDR2 sequences are LGHNT and FRNRAP. The CDR3 here is CASATGQSAQYF. The DNA of the CDR3 is TGTGCTAGTGCTACAGGCCAGTCCGCGCAGTATTTT.

This rearrangement joins TRBV18 to TRBJ2-5; D might be TRBD2 (5 bases). Germline CDR1 and CDR2: KGHSH and LQKENI. Trimming left V 6 bases short and J 3 bases short, with 17 bases between. The CDR3 consists of 15 residues. CDR3: CASSRTGFREETQYF. Here the CDR3 DNA reads TGTGCCAGCTCGCGAACGGGGTTTAGGGAAGAGACCCAGTACTTC.

This chain joins TRBV11-2 and TRBJ2-7; D possibly uses TRBD1 or TRBD2 (5 bases each). This CDR3 is built from 14 residues. Germline lookup yields CDR1 SGHAT and CDR2 FQNNGV. Trimming left V 3 bases short and J 6 bases short, with 15 bases between. The CDR3 sequence: CASSLSPPGSEQYF. The CDR3 nucleotides read TGTGCCAGCAGCTTGAGCCCTCCAGGGAGCGAGCAGTACTTC.

Points on this clone: Other DNA sequences within the sample encode an identical CDR3. The gene calls are TRBV2 and TRBJ2-5; 7 bases are a match to TRBD2. Per the germline V gene, CDR1 is SNHLY and CDR2 is FYNNEI. This CDR3 spans 15 amino acids. V lost 3 bases, J lost 1 base, and 5 bases stayed unmatched. This CDR3 reads CASSEGSGAQETQYF. CDR3 DNA: TGTGCCAGCAGTGAGGGGAGCGGGGCCCAAGAGACCCAGTACTTC.

The chain links TRBV6-6 to TRBJ1-2, with D hard to call. The CDR3 is 12 residues long. CDR1 MNHNY and CDR2 SVGAGI come from the germline V gene (reference sequence). The V end lost 2 bases, the J end lost 8 bases, and 9 bases lay between the germline ends. CDR3 sequence: CASSYPDGGYTF. The CDR3 nucleotides read TGTGCCAGCAGTTACCCGGATGGAGGCTACACCTTC.

V usage is TRBV19 and J usage is TRBJ1-1; TRBD1 matches at 7 bases. Germline lookup yields CDR1 LNHDA and CDR2 SQIVND (reference sequence). CDR3 length: 14 amino acids. Losses at the gene ends were 5 bases for V and 6 bases for J; bases not matched to a gene: 9. The CDR3 protein is CASSFTGVRPEAFF. As DNA, the CDR3 is TGTGCCAGTAGTTTCACAGGGGTTCGACCTGAAGCTTTCTTT.

The chain recombines TRBV7-8 with TRBJ2-5; 10 bases fit TRBD2. V was pared by 6 bases and J by 1 base, with 2 bases of the junction left unmatched. The germline gives CDR1 SGHVS, CDR2 FQNEAQ. CDR3 length equals 14 residues. This CDR3 reads CASRPSGGQETQYF. CDR3 DNA sequence: TGTGCCAGCAGGCCTAGCGGGGGCCAAGAGACCCAGTACTTC.

The chain combines TRBV7-6 with TRBJ1-1, with unresolved D. V shed 5 bases and J shed 4 bases, with 8 bases lying between them. CDR3 length: 12 residues. Germline V gene lookup returns CDR1 SGHVS and CDR2 FNYEAQ. The CDR3, as DNA: TGTGCCAGCAGCCCTTCCGGCACTGAAGCTTTCTTT. This translates into CASSPSGTEAFF. The whole variable domain, remainder taken from reference TRBV7-6 and TRBJ1-1, is GAGVSQSPRYKVTKRGQDVALRCDPISGHVSLYWYRQALGQGPEFLTYFNYEAQQDKSGLPNDRFSAERPEGSISTLTIQRTEQRDSAMYRCASSPSGTEAFFGQGTRLTVV.